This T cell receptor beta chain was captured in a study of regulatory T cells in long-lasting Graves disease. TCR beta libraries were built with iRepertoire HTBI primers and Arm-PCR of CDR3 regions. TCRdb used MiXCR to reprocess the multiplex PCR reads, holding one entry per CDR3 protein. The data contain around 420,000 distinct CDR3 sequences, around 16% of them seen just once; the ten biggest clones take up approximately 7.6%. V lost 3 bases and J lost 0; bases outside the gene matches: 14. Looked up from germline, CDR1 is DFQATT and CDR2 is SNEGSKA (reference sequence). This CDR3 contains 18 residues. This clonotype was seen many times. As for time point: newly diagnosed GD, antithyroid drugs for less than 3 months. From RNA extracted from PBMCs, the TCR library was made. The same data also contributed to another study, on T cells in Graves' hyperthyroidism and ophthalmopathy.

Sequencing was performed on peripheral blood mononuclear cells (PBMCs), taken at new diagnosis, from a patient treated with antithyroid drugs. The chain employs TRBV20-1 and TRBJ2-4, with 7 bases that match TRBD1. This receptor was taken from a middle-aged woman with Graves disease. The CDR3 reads CSASDNQQGPLAKNIQYF. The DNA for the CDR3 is TGCAGTGCTAGCGACAATCAACAGGGGCCATTAGCCAAAAACATTCAGTACTTC.